This passage covers 30 T cell receptor beta chains from one sample sequenced in a study of blood T cell repertoires in COVID-19. Profiling relied on immunoSEQ multiplex PCR, and the TCRdb table lists in-frame clones only, not all of them. The sample yields 200,000 to 250,000 clones, under 90% seen once. Sample: PBMCs or T cells enriched from blood (not recorded which). The receptor source for this set is an older woman who had recovered from COVID-19.

The chain carries TRBV5-4 and TRBJ2-5, with 7 positions matching TRBD2. The CDR3 length is 16 residues. J lost 4 bases, V lost 4 bases, and 13 bases had no gene match. Germline V lookup: CDR1 SGHNT, CDR2 YYREEE (reference sequence). CDR3 nucleotides: TGTGCCAGCAGCCCGATTCCCGTGGGGAGGGGAGAGACCCAGTACTTC. Translated: CASSPIPVGRGETQYF. The full variable domain, with the rest looked up from reference TRBV5-4 and TRBJ2-5, is ETGVTQSPTHLIKTRGQQVTLRCSSQSGHNTVSWYQQALGQGPQFIFQYYREEENGRGNFPPRFSGLQFPNYSSELNVNALELDDSALYLCASSPIPVGRGETQYFGPGTRLLVL.

CDR3 bases: TGTGCCAGCAGCGTAGGGTCAGTACTAGGGAATGAGCAGTTCTTC. Its translation is CASSVGSVLGNEQFF. This chain uses TRBV9 with TRBJ2-1; D is perhaps TRBD2 (5 bases). Deletions cut 0 bases from V and 7 bases from J, with 14 bases between. The length of the CDR3 is 15 residues. The germline V gene encodes CDR1 SGDLS and CDR2 YYNGEE.

This chain joins TRBV5-6 and TRBJ1-1; TRBD1 aligns across 12 bases. This CDR3 region has 17 residues. Germline assignment: CDR1 SGHDT and CDR2 YYEEEE. With V trimmed by 2 bases and J by 1 base, 6 bases remained unmatched. The CDR3 DNA sequence: TGTGCCAGCAGCTTATTCCCGGGACAGGGGGCGAACACTGAAGCTTTCTTT. It yields the protein CASSLFPGQGANTEAFF.

The chain carries TRBV5-6 and TRBJ1-1, with 9 bases identical to TRBD1. Germline lookup yields CDR1 SGHDT and CDR2 YYEEEE. Germline trimming cut 0 bases from V and 1 base from J; bases unmatched to any gene: 7. This CDR3 has 17 amino acids. The CDR3 loop reads CASSLGLGTGPNTEAFF. The CDR3 DNA sequence: TGTGCCAGCAGCTTGGGATTGGGGACAGGGCCGAACACTGAAGCTTTCTTT.

J is TRBJ1-5 and V is TRBV21-1; TRBD1, the table's D call, was not compared with the DNA. TRBV21-1 is listed as a pseudogene. The length of the CDR3 is 14 residues. The CDR3: CASTPGIGNQPQHF. As DNA, the CDR3 is TGTGCCAGCACCCCAGGGATAGGGAATCAGCCCCAGCATTTT.

The chain couples TRBV7-2 to TRBJ2-7, with 13 bases identical to TRBD2. The CDR3 extends over 16 amino acids. Germline V gene lookup returns CDR1 SGHTA and CDR2 FQGNSA. The V gene end was trimmed by 6 bases and the J gene end by 2 bases; junction bases not matched to a gene: 7. CDR3 loop: CASSQRTSGGTYEQYF. The CDR3 nucleotides read TGTGCCAGCAGTCAAAGGACTAGCGGGGGAACCTACGAGCAGTACTTC.

The gene calls are TRBV30 and TRBJ2-3; D may be TRBD1 (6 bases). V was trimmed by 1 base and J by 6 bases, leaving 8 bases between them. Germline V CDR1 and CDR2: GTSNPN, SVGIG (reference sequence). The CDR3 loop spans 12 amino acids. The CDR3 DNA sequence: TGTGCCTGGAGTGCAGGGGATGATACGCAGTATTTT. Its translation: CAWSAGDDTQYF.

The chain combines TRBV7-8 with TRBJ1-6; no clear D gene. CDR3 length: 14 amino acids. V lost 1 base to trimming and J lost 1 base, with 2 bases between them. Germline CDR1 and CDR2: SGHVS and FQNEAQ. CDR3 region: CASSLVSYNSPLHF. The CDR3 nucleotides are TGTGCCAGCAGCTTAGTATCCTATAATTCACCCCTCCACTTT.

V gene TRBV18 combines with J gene TRBJ2-1, with 8 nucleotides matching TRBD2. The CDR3 loop spans 14 amino acids. Germline CDR1 KGHSH, CDR2 LQKENI. The V gene end was trimmed by 3 bases and the J gene end by 3 bases; junction bases not matched to a gene: 1. The CDR3 sequence is CASSPAGGYNEQFF. DNA for the CDR3: TGTGCCAGCTCACCCGCGGGGGGCTACAATGAGCAGTTCTTC.

The rearrangement links TRBV12-5 to TRBJ2-5; 8 positions match TRBD2. The germline V gene has CDR1 LGHNT and CDR2 FRNRAP. V lost 6 bases and J lost 4; bases outside the gene matches: 13. The CDR3 consists of 16 residues. DNA of the CDR3: TGTGCTAGTGGCCCTAACGTCCCGGGGGGGCGAGAGACCCAGTACTTC. As protein: CASGPNVPGGRETQYF.

V usage is TRBV5-1 and J usage is TRBJ1-1; 7 bases are a match to TRBD1. Trimming cost V 4 bases and J 0 bases; bases outside gene matches: 3. Germline CDR1 reads SGHRS; CDR2 reads YFSETQ. The CDR3 sequence is 14 residues long. In DNA, the CDR3 is TGCGCCAGCAGCCCCGGACAGGTGAACACTGAAGCTTTCTTT. It codes for CASSPGQVNTEAFF.

The rearrangement links TRBV12-3 or TRBV12-4 to TRBJ1-1, with D maybe TRBD1 (6 bases). V lost 6 bases to trimming and J lost 12 bases, with 17 bases between them. This CDR3 has 12 residues. The chain's CDR3 is CASRGSRDKPFF. The CDR3 nucleotides read TGTGCCAGCAGGGGAAGCCGGGACAAACCTTTCTTT.

DNA for the CDR3: TGTGCCAGCAAGGAGATGGGTGAGCAGTTCTTC. It yields the protein CASKEMGEQFF. This rearrangement joins TRBV2 to TRBJ2-1; D is unclear. V lost 7 bases to trimming and J lost 9 bases, with 10 bases between them. The CDR3 length is 11 residues. Germline V CDR1 and CDR2: SNHLY, FYNNEI.

This chain connects TRBV12-3 or TRBV12-4 to TRBJ1-2, with 10 bases lining up with TRBD1. The CDR3 covers 13 residues. With 3 bases clipped from V and 8 bases from J, the junction kept 3 bases outside the gene matches. This CDR3 reads CASSFSTGGGYTF. CDR3 coding DNA: TGTGCCAGCAGTTTCTCGACAGGGGGCGGCTACACCTTC.

The V gene is TRBV7-8, the J gene TRBJ1-2; 8 bases are a match to TRBD1. The germline V gene has CDR1 SGHVS and CDR2 FQNEAQ. The CDR3 is made up of 13 amino acids. With V trimmed by 5 bases and J by 4 bases, 3 bases remained unmatched. The CDR3 spells CASSRQGTYGYTF. The CDR3 region has the DNA TGTGCCAGCAGCCGACAGGGGACCTATGGCTACACCTTC.

The chain is built from TRBV19 and TRBJ1-1, with a tentative D call TRBD1 (5 bases). Germline CDR1 is LNHDA and CDR2 is SQIVND (reference sequence). V dropped 4 bases and J dropped 6 bases, with 9 bases sitting between them. The CDR3 loop spans 12 amino acids. The CDR3 is CASSKQAAEAFF. The CDR3 nucleotides are TGTGCCAGTAGTAAACAGGCGGCTGAAGCTTTCTTT.

This clone was found once. The chain uses TRBV4-2 and TRBJ2-7; TRBD1 might be the D (5 bases). Trimming cost V 0 bases and J 2 bases, with 23 bases left between them. This CDR3 comprises 19 residues. Germline loops: CDR1 LGHNA, CDR2 YNFKEQ. DNA for the CDR3: TGTGCCAGCAGCCAAGATGGATGGGGCCCTGGCGGTTCGGCCTACGAGCAGTACTTC. The encoded protein is CASSQDGWGPGGSAYEQYF.

The rearrangement links TRBV19 to TRBJ2-7, with 8 bases that match TRBD1. This CDR3 spans 17 amino acids. V lost 4 bases, J lost 2 bases, and 13 bases stayed unmatched. Looked up from germline, CDR1 is LNHDA and CDR2 is SQIVND (reference sequence). In nucleotides, the CDR3 is TGTGCCAGTAGTACCAACCGACAGGGGCTAACTACCTACGAGCAGTACTTC. Its protein product is CASSTNRQGLTTYEQYF.

This chain uses TRBV7-9 with TRBJ2-7, with 7 positions matching TRBD1. CDR3 length: 14 residues. V gave up 1 base and J gave up 5 bases; unmatched junction bases: 5. The germline CDR1 and CDR2 sequences are SEHNR and FQNEAQ (reference sequence). CDR3 bases: TGTGCCAGCAGCTTAGTTTCACAGGGGAACGAGCAGTACTTC. Residues: CASSLVSQGNEQYF.

This clone was seen a few times. This sample also contains other DNA sequences that code for the same CDR3. The chain recombines TRBV12-3 or TRBV12-4 with TRBJ2-5; weak D call: TRBD2 (5 bases). The CDR3 spans 13 residues. Trimming cost V 3 bases and J 5 bases, with 10 bases left between them. CDR3 sequence reads: CASSFAGSETQYF. The DNA for the CDR3 is TGTGCCAGCAGTTTTGCGGGTTCCGAGACCCAGTACTTC.

The chain couples TRBV5-1 to TRBJ1-1; 7 nucleotides line up with TRBD1. The CDR3 runs 15 residues. The germline V gene has CDR1 SGHRS and CDR2 YFSETQ. Trimming removed 4 bases from V and 5 bases from J; junction bases left unmatched: 11. The CDR3 sequence: CASSQAQGRFTEAFF. CDR3 bases: TGCGCCAGCAGCCAAGCACAGGGGAGATTTACTGAAGCTTTCTTT.

The rearrangement links TRBV6-5 to TRBJ1-6, with D unclear. Germline-derived CDR1 and CDR2 are MNHEY and SVGAGI. V was clipped by 4 bases and J by 10 bases, with 14 bases between them. The CDR3 covers 14 residues. CDR3 region: CASSFGVARSPLHF. CDR3 bases: TGTGCCAGCAGTTTCGGGGTGGCAAGGTCACCCCTCCACTTT.

This clone is a singleton in its sample. This rearrangement joins TRBV5-6 to TRBJ2-7; possible D gene TRBD1, 6 bases. Germline V CDR1 and CDR2: SGHDT, YYEEEE. V was clipped by 1 base and J by 4 bases, with 18 bases between them. The CDR3 has 16 amino acids. Here the CDR3 DNA reads TGTGCCAGCAGCTTGTCTTTAGGACAGAGATCTTACGAGCAGTACTTC. It codes for CASSLSLGQRSYEQYF.

As concerns this clone: At one end, the junction sequence differs from germline, possibly due to a read error. J is TRBJ2-2 and V is TRBV5-4; TRBD2 agrees at 8 bases. Germline V gene sequence: CDR1 SGHNT, CDR2 YYREEE (reference sequence). This CDR3 is built from 15 residues. CDR3 DNA: TGTGCCAGCAGCCCGCGACTAGCGAATACCGGGGAGCTGTTTTTT. This sequence encodes CASSPRLANTGELFF.

V usage is TRBV10-3 and J usage is TRBJ2-1; 9 nucleotides align to TRBD2. Germline CDR1 ENHRY, CDR2 SYGVKD. J gave up 0 bases and V 2 bases, and 5 bases lay outside the gene matches. The CDR3 is made up of 17 amino acids. CDR3 in DNA: TGTGCCATCAGTGAGAGGGCTAGCGGGGCCTCCTACAATGAGCAGTTCTTC. Translated: CAISERASGASYNEQFF.

The J gene is TRBJ2-2, the V gene TRBV11-3; 8 bases fit TRBD2. The CDR3 consists of 14 residues. Looked up from germline, CDR1 is SGHNT and CDR2 is YENEEA. V was pared by 6 bases and J by 4 bases, with 4 bases of the junction left unmatched. The CDR3 loop is CASSLGGGTGELFF. The CDR3 coding sequence is TGTGCCAGCAGTCTCGGGGGGGGCACCGGGGAGCTGTTTTTT.

The chain recombines TRBV10-3 with TRBJ1-2, with a weak D call TRBD1 (5 bases). The germline gives CDR1 ENHRY, CDR2 SYGVKD. The CDR3 sequence is 12 residues long. Trimming cost V 10 bases and J 5 bases, with 14 bases left between them. The CDR3, as DNA: TGTGCCACCAAACAGGAGAAATATGGCTACACCTTC. Its translation is CATKQEKYGYTF.

The V call is TRBV7-3, the J call TRBJ2-2; D gene unclear. CDR1 and CDR2 from the germline V gene are SGHTA and FQGTGA. V was clipped by 5 bases and J by 4 bases, with 8 bases between them. The CDR3 extends over 13 amino acids. The CDR3 DNA sequence: TGTGCCAGCAGCAAGCACCCCACCGGGGAGCTGTTTTTT. This translates into CASSKHPTGELFF.

This rearrangement joins TRBV13 to TRBJ2-1, with 9 bases identical to TRBD1. V lost 2 bases and J lost 7; bases outside the gene matches: 15. The germline CDR1 and CDR2 sequences are PRHDT and FYEKMQ (reference sequence). The CDR3 runs 18 residues. The CDR3 region is CASSLIWVAGQGVNEQFF. The CDR3 nucleotides are TGTGCCAGCAGCTTAATATGGGTCGCGGGACAGGGAGTAAATGAGCAGTTCTTC.

The chain is built from TRBV19 and TRBJ1-2; no definite D call. The germline CDR1 and CDR2 sequences are LNHDA and SQIVND (reference sequence). Trimming pared 1 base from V and 13 bases from J, leaving 13 bases between. The CDR3 loop spans 12 amino acids. This CDR3 is CASSIGSMIATF. The DNA for the CDR3 is TGTGCCAGTAGTATAGGTAGCATGATCGCCACCTTC.